This T cell receptor beta chain came from a study of T cell responses to AZD1222 COVID-19 vaccine (dated by TCRdb to the early 2020s). In the study overall: AZD1222 recipients given second doses at about 4 weeks or at about 12 weeks were pooled, since spike-specific TCR depth and breadth were not found to differ between the two schedules. A total of 230 to 250 trial participants underwent TCR sequencing, of whom 200 to 220 had received two doses of AZD1222 and some 25 had received two doses of the MenACWY control vaccine. Enrollment into the trials was organized by age into subgroups of 18-55, 56-69 and 70-plus years, and those subgroups contained 148, 28 and 57 TCR-sequenced participants, respectively.

The paper as a whole reports these results and caveats: Participants were mostly white British and included more females than males, and it was suggested by the authors that clonal diversity may have been underestimated. Because no samples from the day 14 peak response were available, repertoires could be characterized only after the peak T cell response. After two AZD1222 doses, spike-specific TCR breadth and depth were significantly higher than at day 0 and than in MenACWY recipients. In the small 56-69-year group, the increase in depth fell short of significance, most likely because of low power. The whole spike protein was spanned by vaccine-associated CD4 TCRs, and dominant responses were seen in regions 160-218 and 743-854. Only a handful of AZD1222 recipients were SARS-CoV-2 seropositive at baseline, limiting conclusions about previously exposed vaccinees. Reportedly, close to half of the unique spike-specific TCRs recognized epitopes lying outside the regions that are mutated in the B.1.351 and B.1.1.7 variants.

The CDR3 regions of human TCRbeta chains were analyzed by immunosequencing. The study's own analysis went as follows. Repertoire TCRs were matched against a reference library of SARS-CoV-2-specific TCRs generated with the MIRA antigen-specificity platform. Breadth was defined as the fraction of unique TCRs that were SARS-CoV-2-associated, and depth was defined as the fraction of total T cells that were SARS-CoV-2-associated. Each spike-specific TCR was assigned to its reactive spike region and to a CD4 or CD8 class using the MIRA data. Log10-transformed breadth and depth values were compared by one-way ANOVA with Sidak's multiple comparisons tests. TCRdb limited this immuneACCESS table to in-frame rearrangements with V and J called. A share of clones is missing; checked studies link under half to unresolved V genes, and the rest is unexplained. Clone size and V and J calls were adopted from that table, with D and trimming inferred from the DNA. The sample table records some 140,000 clones; about 87% of these occur just once. Clones ranked in the top ten supply less than 7% of the sample.

This specimen's time point label, interpreted: baseline before first vaccination. Vaccinee samples came from UK trials COV001 and COV002, including a single-blind randomized controlled phase 2/3 trial of AZD1222 (ChAdOx1 nCoV-19) in healthy adults. Trial participant PBMC samples were collected at day 0 and day 28 after the second dose for TCRbeta chain sequencing. Remarks on this clone: The antigen it binds to is not known. No quality values exist for individual bases; no much larger clone is one base distant.

The germline V gene (reference sequence) yields MNHEY for CDR1 and SMNVEV for CDR2. The CDR3 runs 13 residues from the cysteine to the phenylalanine. Only CDR3 DNA is held: 39 bases, read in frame from base 1. The junction shows trimming of 6 bases on V and 3 bases on J, plus 9 bases between the germline ends. The chain is made from TRBV27 and TRBJ1-5; TRBD1 is perhaps the D gene, given 5 matching bases. Material: peripheral blood, obtained on day 0 of AZD1222 vaccination. The clonotype originates from an adult in good health. The nucleotide sequence is given as TGTGCCAGCAGGGGGACTTCCAATCAGCCCCAGCATTTT. It is translated as CASRGTSNQPQHF.